The clone carrying this T cell receptor (beta chain) was seen just once. No antigen is known for it. PCR employed 60 Vbeta and 13 Jbeta primers. Using immunoSEQ multiplex PCR, the repertoire was profiled, and TCRdb retains in-frame clones only, with some absent. The sample shows 150,000 or so clones, just under 75% of them seen only once. At sampling all donors were nominally healthy, likely with unrecorded immune exposures. This sample is part of a study of cytomegalovirus exposure and HLA in healthy donors. Findings and caveats of the study: V- and J-gene trimming in TCR beta was tied to a missense DCLRE1C variant by an analysis performed later. Published work reported that the classifier diagnosed cytomegalovirus status with high specificity and sensitivity. A further, later analysis showed that HLA-associated TCR beta chains (compared with equally common others) were more clonally expanded.

The CDR3 sequence is 14 residues long. Germline assignment: CDR1 SGHRS and CDR2 YFSETQ. This clonotype was sampled from a woman aged 18 to 35 in good health and CMV-seronegative. What was sequenced was PBMCs. The chain recombines TRBV5-1 with TRBJ2-5; D possibly corresponds to TRBD1 (5 bases). Gene TRBJ2-7 matches the end of the DNA better, so the J call may be wrong. CDR3 amino acids: CASSLGQGRDEQYF. The CDR3 DNA sequence: TGCGCCAGCAGCTTGGGTCAGGGTCGCGACGAGCAGTACTTC.